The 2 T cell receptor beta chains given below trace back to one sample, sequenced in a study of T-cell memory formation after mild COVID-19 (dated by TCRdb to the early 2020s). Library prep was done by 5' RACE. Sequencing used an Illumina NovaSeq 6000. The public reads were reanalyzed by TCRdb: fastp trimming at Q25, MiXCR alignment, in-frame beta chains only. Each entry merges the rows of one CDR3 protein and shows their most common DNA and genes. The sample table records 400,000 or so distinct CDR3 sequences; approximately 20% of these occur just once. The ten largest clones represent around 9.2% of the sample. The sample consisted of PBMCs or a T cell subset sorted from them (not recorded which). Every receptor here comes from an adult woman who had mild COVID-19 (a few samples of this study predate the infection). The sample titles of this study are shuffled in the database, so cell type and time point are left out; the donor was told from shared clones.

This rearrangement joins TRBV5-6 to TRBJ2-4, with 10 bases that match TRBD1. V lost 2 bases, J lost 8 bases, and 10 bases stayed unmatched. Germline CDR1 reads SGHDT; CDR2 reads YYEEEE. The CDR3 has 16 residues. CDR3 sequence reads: CASSLALDRGHDIQYF. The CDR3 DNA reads TGTGCCAGCAGCTTAGCCCTTGACAGGGGGCATGACATTCAGTACTTC.

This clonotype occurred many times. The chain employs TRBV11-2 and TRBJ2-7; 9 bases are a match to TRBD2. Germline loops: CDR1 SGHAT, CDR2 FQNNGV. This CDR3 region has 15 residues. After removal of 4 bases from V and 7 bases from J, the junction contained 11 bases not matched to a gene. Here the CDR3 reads CASSSGLARSKEQYF. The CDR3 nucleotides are TGTGCCAGCAGCTCGGGACTAGCTAGGAGCAAGGAGCAGTACTTC.